This T cell receptor beta chain is from a study of blood T cells in healthy people across ages. Points from the study as a whole: Older individuals had lower TCR beta diversity per million T cells (the decline was roughly linear).

With respect to this clonotype: Its target is not known.

Isolation yielded PBMCs, at least 7 million per sample, in every case. A second PCR, run for about 6 to 11 cycles, used a sample-barcoded 5' primer plus a J-beta primer mix. Via MiXCR, TCRdb re-called the 5' RACE reads, giving one row per CDR3 protein. The sample has approximately 800,000 distinct CDR3 sequences; 58% are singletons. The V gene end was trimmed by 0 bases and the J gene end by 5 bases; junction bases not matched to a gene: 6. CDR1 is MGHRA, CDR2 YSYEKL, per germline. CDR3 length: 15 residues. This receptor was taken from a man aged 30 to 45 in good health. The specimen sequenced was blood. This rearrangement joins TRBV4-1 to TRBJ1-2, with 7 bases that match TRBD1. The DNA of the CDR3 is TGCGCCAGCAGCCAAGATATGAGGGGGCATTATGGCTACACCTTC. Its protein is CASSQDMRGHYGYTF.